This T cell receptor beta chain came from a study of blood T cell repertoires in COVID-19. In the original workflow: Cell counts per sample came from amplifying reference gene primers. Clones were sequenced by immunoSEQ multiplex PCR, and TCRdb holds only the in-frame ones, with some missing. Clonal size and the V and J genes are those of that table, whereas D and trimming came from the DNA. Here the sample spans 75,000 to 90,000 clones, roughly 91% being singletons. This clonotype was obtained from a woman between 50 and 59 years old in a cohort sampled during active COVID-19. The sample comprised peripheral blood.

The CDR3 protein is CARSPGTGLFSDYGYTF. The DNA for the CDR3 is TGTGCCAGAAGCCCAGGGACAGGGTTATTTTCCGACTATGGCTACACCTTC. The J gene is TRBJ1-2, the V gene TRBV5-3; TRBD1 aligns across 9 bases. TRBV5-3 is recorded as an ORF, its role being uncertain. This CDR3 comprises 17 residues. The J segment lost 3 bases and the V segment lost 4 bases, leaving 13 bases of the junction unmatched.